This T cell receptor (beta chain) was captured by sequencing in a study of T-cell memory formation after mild COVID-19. Across the study: Largely donor-specific sequence clusters came from a couple of donors. Overall study results and limits: Contracting clones from day 15 to 85 had balanced CD4/CD8; later expanders favoured CD4+.

This clonotype was seen many times. The antigen remains unidentified. Constant-segment-primed 5'RACE gave TCR alpha and TCR beta cDNA libraries with sample barcodes and UMIs. TCRdb itself ran the 5' RACE reads through MiXCR, one entry per CDR3 protein. This sample yields around 210,000 distinct CDR3 sequences, of which 9.5% are seen a single time; around 3.3% belongs to the top ten. The sequence came from a young man who had mild COVID-19 (a few samples of this study predate the infection). Cell type and time point are not known. The specimen sequenced was PBMCs or a T cell subset sorted from them (not recorded which).

The CDR3 is CASSRRTSGEDTQYF. CDR3 in DNA: TGTGCCAGCAGCAGACGGACTAGCGGGGAGGATACGCAGTATTTT. The V call is TRBV5-4, the J call TRBJ2-3; 12 bases fit TRBD2. The CDR3 extends over 15 amino acids. Looked up from germline, CDR1 is SGHNT and CDR2 is YYREEE (reference sequence). V lost 4 bases, J lost 6 bases, and 6 bases stayed unmatched. Full variable domain (rest looked up from reference TRBV5-4 and TRBJ2-3): ETGVTQSPTHLIKTRGQQVTLRCSSQSGHNTVSWYQQALGQGPQFIFQYYREEENGRGNFPPRFSGLQFPNYSSELNVNALELDDSALYLCASSRRTSGEDTQYFGPGTRLTVL.